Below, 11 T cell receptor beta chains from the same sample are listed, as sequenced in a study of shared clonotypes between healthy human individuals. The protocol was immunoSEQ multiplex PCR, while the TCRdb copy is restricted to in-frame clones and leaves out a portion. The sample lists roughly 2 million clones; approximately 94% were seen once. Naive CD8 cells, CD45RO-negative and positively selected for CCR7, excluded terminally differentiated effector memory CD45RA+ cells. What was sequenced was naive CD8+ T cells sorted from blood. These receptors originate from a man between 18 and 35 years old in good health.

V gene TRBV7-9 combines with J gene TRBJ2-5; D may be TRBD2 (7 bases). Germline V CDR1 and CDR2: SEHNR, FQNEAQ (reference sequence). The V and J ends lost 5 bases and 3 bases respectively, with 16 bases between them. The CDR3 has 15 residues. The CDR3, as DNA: TGTGCCAGCAGCAAACCAAAAGGGGGGGAAGAGACCCAGTACTTC. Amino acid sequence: CASSKPKGGEETQYF.

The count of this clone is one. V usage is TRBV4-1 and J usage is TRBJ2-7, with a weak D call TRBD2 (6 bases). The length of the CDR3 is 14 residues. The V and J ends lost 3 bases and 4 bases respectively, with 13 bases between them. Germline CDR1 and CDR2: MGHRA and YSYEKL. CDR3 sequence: CASSQTVEGYEQYF. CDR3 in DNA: TGCGCCAGCAGCCAGACCGTGGAGGGTTACGAGCAGTACTTC.

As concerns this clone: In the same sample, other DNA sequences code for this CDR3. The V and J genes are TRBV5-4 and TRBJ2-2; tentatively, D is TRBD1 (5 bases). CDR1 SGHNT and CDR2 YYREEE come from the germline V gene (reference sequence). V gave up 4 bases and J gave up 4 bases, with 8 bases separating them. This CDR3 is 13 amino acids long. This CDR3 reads CASSPQGTGELFF. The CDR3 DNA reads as TGTGCCAGCAGCCCGCAGGGCACCGGGGAGCTGTTTTTT.

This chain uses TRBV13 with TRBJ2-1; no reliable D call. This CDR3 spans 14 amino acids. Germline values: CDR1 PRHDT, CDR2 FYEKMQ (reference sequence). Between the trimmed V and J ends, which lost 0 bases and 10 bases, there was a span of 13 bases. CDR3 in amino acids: CASSLGGKTTEQFF. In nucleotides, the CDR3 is TGTGCCAGCAGCTTAGGGGGCAAGACGACCGAGCAGTTCTTC.

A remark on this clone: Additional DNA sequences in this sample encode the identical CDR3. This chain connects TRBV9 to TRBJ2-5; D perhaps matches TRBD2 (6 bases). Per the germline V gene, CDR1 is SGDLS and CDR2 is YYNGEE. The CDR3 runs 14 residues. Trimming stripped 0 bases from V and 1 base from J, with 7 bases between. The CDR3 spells CASSVGGAQETQYF. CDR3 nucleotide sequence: TGTGCCAGCAGCGTAGGCGGGGCCCAAGAGACCCAGTACTTC.

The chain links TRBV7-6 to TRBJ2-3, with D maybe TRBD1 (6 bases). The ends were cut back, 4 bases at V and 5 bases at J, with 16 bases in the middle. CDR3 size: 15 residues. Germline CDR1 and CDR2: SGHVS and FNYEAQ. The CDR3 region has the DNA TGTGCCAGCAGCTCACTAGGACAGTTACTAGATACGCAGTATTTT. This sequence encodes CASSSLGQLLDTQYF.

The CDR3 nucleotides are TGTGCCAGCAGTTTGGGGACGGACCCCTACGAGCAGTACTTC. Translated, it gives CASSLGTDPYEQYF. The chain recombines TRBV27 with TRBJ2-7; tentatively, D is TRBD1 or TRBD2 (5 bases each). V shed 3 bases and J shed 2 bases, with 11 bases lying between them. This CDR3 comprises 14 residues. CDR1 is MNHEY, CDR2 SMNVEV, per germline (reference sequence).

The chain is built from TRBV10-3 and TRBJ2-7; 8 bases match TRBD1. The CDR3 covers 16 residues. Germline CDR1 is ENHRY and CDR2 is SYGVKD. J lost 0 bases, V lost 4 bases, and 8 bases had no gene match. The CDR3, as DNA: TGTGCCATCAGTGGGGGAGCAGGGACAGGCTCCTACGAGCAGTACTTC. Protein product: CAISGGAGTGSYEQYF.

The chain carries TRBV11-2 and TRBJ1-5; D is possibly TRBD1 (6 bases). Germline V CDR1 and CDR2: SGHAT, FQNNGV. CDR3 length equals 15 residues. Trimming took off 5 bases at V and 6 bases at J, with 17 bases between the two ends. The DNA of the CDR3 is TGTGCCAGCAGCCCCTTCAGGGGCCTCGGTCAGCCCCAGCATTTT. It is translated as CASSPFRGLGQPQHF. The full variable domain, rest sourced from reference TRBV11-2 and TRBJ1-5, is EAGVAQSPRYKIIEKRQSVAFWCNPISGHATLYWYQQILGQGPKLLIQFQNNGVVDDSQLPKDRFSAERLKGVDSTLKIQPAKLEDSAVYLCASSPFRGLGQPQHFGDGTRLSIL.

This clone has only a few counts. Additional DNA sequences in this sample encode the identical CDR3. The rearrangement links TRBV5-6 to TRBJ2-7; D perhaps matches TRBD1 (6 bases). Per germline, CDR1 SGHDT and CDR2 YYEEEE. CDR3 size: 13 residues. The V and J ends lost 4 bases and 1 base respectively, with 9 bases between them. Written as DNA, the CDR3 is TGTGCCAGCAGCCCGACAGGTTCCTACGAGCAGTACTTC. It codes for CASSPTGSYEQYF.

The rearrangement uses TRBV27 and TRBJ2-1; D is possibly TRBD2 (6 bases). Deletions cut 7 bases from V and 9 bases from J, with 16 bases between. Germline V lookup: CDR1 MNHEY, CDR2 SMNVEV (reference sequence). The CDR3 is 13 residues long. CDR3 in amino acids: CASMGSGAREQFF. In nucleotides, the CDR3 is TGTGCCAGCATGGGTAGCGGCGCCCGTGAGCAGTTCTTC.